This paragraph reports one T cell receptor (beta chain). Germline CDR1 DFQATT, CDR2 SNEGSKA (reference sequence). CDR3 size: 13 residues. Trimming removed 6 bases at V and 0 bases at J, with 11 bases between. The sample belongs to a study of patients and donors after allogeneic stem cell transplantation. TCRdb analysed the RT-PCR reads with MiXCR anew, one entry per CDR3 protein. The data hold about 160,000 distinct CDR3 sequences, with nearly 25% observed a single time. This chain connects TRBV20-1 to TRBJ1-1; D not resolved. Source material: blood, either unsorted or a sorted T cell fraction (not recorded which). The clonotype was recovered from a human donor who was either an allogeneic HSCT recipient or a stem cell or donor lymphocyte infusion donor (not recorded which). It is not recorded whose cells these are; they may come from a transplant donor. DNA of the CDR3: TGCAGTGCAGTAGACGGGATGAACACTGAAGCTTTCTTT. Amino acid sequence: CSAVDGMNTEAFF.